Here is one T cell receptor beta chain with its context. Trimming took off 6 bases at V and 0 bases at J, with 8 bases between the two ends. CDR1 is MRHNA, CDR2 SNTAGT, per germline. CDR3 length: 13 residues. Produced via immunoSEQ multiplex PCR; TCRdb's table is partial and in-frame only. The sample records a few hundred thousand clones, 95% being singletons. This entry is derived from a study of shared T cell receptors in the human thymus. The V gene is TRBV6-4, the J gene TRBJ1-1; D is perhaps TRBD1 (5 bases). The sequencing sample was made of thymocytes. The receptor was derived from a human donor. DNA for the CDR3: TGTGCCAGCAGGGGACTGATGAACACTGAAGCTTTCTTT. Translation: CASRGLMNTEAFF.